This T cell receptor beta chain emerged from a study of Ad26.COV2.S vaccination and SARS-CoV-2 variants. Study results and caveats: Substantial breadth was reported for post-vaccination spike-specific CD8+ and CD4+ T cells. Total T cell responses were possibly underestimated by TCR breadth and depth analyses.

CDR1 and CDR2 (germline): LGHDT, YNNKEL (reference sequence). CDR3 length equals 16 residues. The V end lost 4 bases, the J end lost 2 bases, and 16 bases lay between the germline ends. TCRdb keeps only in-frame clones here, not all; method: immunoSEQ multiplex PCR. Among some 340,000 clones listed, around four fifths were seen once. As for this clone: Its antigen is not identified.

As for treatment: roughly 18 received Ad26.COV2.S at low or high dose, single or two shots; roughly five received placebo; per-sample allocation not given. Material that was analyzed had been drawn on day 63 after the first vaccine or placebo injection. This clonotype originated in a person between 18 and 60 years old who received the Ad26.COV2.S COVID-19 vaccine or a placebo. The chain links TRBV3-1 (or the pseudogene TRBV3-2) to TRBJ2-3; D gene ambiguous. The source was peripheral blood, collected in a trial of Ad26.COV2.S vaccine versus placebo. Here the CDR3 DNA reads TGTGCCAGCAGCCGTAACTCACTCGTGCTCACAGATACGCAGTATTTT. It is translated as CASSRNSLVLTDTQYF.